This passage covers 9 T cell receptor beta chains from one sample sequenced in a study of blood T cells in healthy people across ages. A second 7 to 11 cycle PCR used barcoded and J-beta primers. Via MiXCR, TCRdb re-called the 5' RACE reads, giving one row per CDR3 protein. The table records about 1,500,000 distinct CDR3 sequences, approximately 40% of them present only once. Sequencing was done on a sample of blood. The receptors derive from a woman between 18 and 29 years old in good health.

This sequence joins TRBV20-1 and TRBJ2-7; no clear D gene. The V gene lost 5 bases and the J gene lost 0 bases, with 14 bases spanning the gap. CDR1 and CDR2 (germline): DFQATT, SNEGSKA (reference sequence). The CDR3 runs to 14 residues. CDR3 nucleotides: TGCAGTGCTTCTCGGGCAGAGAGCTCCTACGAGCAGTACTTC. It is translated as CSASRAESSYEQYF.

The J gene is TRBJ2-7, the V gene TRBV12-5; D ambiguous. The CDR3 covers 12 residues. The ends were cut back, 1 base at V and 6 bases at J, with 7 bases in the middle. Per the germline V gene, CDR1 is LGHNT and CDR2 is FRNRAP. The CDR3 nucleotides are TGTGCTAGTGGTTTGGCCCAATCCGAGCAGTACTTC. It is translated as CASGLAQSEQYF.

In this sample, this clonotype turned up many times. The chain recombines TRBV25-1 with TRBJ1-2, with unresolved D. CDR1 and CDR2 from the germline V gene are MGHDK and SYGVNS. V was trimmed by 6 bases and J by 8 bases, leaving 10 bases between them. The CDR3 loop spans 11 amino acids. This CDR3 is CASRISGGYTF. Here the CDR3 DNA reads TGTGCCAGCAGAATATCTGGAGGCTACACCTTC.

As to this clonotype: A much larger clone lies a single base off, so this may be a read error. The V and J genes are TRBV10-3 and TRBJ1-2; the D is unclear. CDR3 length equals 14 residues. Germline V gives CDR1 ENHRY, CDR2 SYGVKD. DNA of the CDR3: TGTGCCATCAGGGAGTCACTAGAAAGCTATGGCTACACCTTC. Residues: CAIRESLESYGYTF.

In its sample, this clonotype was seen a few times. This chain links TRBV7-2 with TRBJ2-1; TRBD2 matches 7 bases. Germline values: CDR1 SGHTA, CDR2 FQGNSA. J gave up 2 bases and V 1 base, and 8 bases lay outside the gene matches. This CDR3 region has 17 residues. The CDR3, as DNA: TGTGCCAGCAGCTTAGGGCTAGCGGAGGGACCCTACAATGAGCAGTTCTTC. Its translation is CASSLGLAEGPYNEQFF.

The V and J genes are TRBV6-6 and TRBJ1-3, with D uncertain. The V end lost 6 bases, the J end lost 4 bases, and 7 bases lay between the germline ends. CDR3 length: 12 residues. Germline assignment: CDR1 MNHNY and CDR2 SVGAGI (reference sequence). CDR3 DNA sequence: TGTGCCAGCAGCGCCGGGGGAAACACCATATATTTT. It yields the protein CASSAGGNTIYF.

Regarding this clonotype: This may be a read error, as it is one base from a much larger clone. The rearrangement uses TRBV7-2 and TRBJ2-5, with D tentatively TRBD1 (8 bases). Germline V gene sequence: CDR1 SGHTA, CDR2 FQGNSA. There are 17 residues in the CDR3. Trimming stripped 4 bases from V and 11 bases from J, with 29 bases between. The CDR3 DNA reads as TGTGCCAGCAGCTCAAACACAGGGGGGGTTAGGCCTGATGAGCAGTACTTC. It specifies CASSSNTGGVRPDEQYF.

This clonotype has a handful of counts. This chain joins TRBV28 and TRBJ1-5; 8 positions agree with TRBD1. The CDR3 totals 13 residues. Germline CDR1 reads MDHEN; CDR2 reads SYDVKM. The ends lost 6 bases at V and 6 bases at J; junction bases unmatched: 4. CDR3 loop: CASRGTGAQPQHF. The DNA of the CDR3 is TGTGCCAGCAGGGGGACAGGAGCTCAGCCCCAGCATTTT.

This clonotype came up a few times. V is TRBV24-1 and J is TRBJ2-2; a possible D gene is TRBD1 (5 bases). The germline V gene encodes CDR1 KGHDR and CDR2 SFDVKD. V was clipped by 5 bases and J by 6 bases, with 15 bases between them. The CDR3 has 15 amino acids. CDR3 sequence: CATSAREEGAGELFF. The CDR3 coding sequence is TGTGCCACCAGTGCCAGGGAAGAAGGGGCCGGGGAGCTGTTTTTT.